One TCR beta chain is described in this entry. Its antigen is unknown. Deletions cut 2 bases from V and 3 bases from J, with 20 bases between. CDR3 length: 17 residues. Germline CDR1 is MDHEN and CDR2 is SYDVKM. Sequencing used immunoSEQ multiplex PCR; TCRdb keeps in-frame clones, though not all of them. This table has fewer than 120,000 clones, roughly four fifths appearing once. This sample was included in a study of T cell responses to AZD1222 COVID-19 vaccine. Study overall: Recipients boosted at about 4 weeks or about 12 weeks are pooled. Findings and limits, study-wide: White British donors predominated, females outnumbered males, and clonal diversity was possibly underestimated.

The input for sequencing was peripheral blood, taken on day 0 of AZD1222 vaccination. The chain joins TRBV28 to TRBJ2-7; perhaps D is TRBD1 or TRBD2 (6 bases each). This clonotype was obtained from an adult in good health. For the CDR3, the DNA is TGTGCCAGCAGTTTAACGGGGGCCTCCGGGCCGCGCTACGAGCAGTACTTC. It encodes CASSLTGASGPRYEQYF.